The next 4 T cell receptor beta chains were all read from a single sample in a study of immune cell composition in non-small cell lung cancer (dated by TCRdb to about 2017). Library generation was performed with the immunoSEQ multiplex PCR assay. TCRdb limited this immuneACCESS table to in-frame rearrangements with V and J called. A share of clones is missing; checked studies link under half to unresolved V genes, and the rest is unexplained. The sample records more than 6,000 clones, less than 80% of which are singletons. Roughly a tenth of the sample goes to the ten largest clones. Non-adjacent lung tissue from the same patient, taken as far from the tumour as possible and at least 3 cm away, was used for the normal lung samples. Sequenced material: non-adjacent lung tissue. These receptor sequences come from a human donor with non-small cell lung cancer.

This chain uses TRBV7-8 with TRBJ2-2; a possible D gene is TRBD2 (6 bases). Trimming removed 7 bases from V and 1 base from J, with 16 bases in between. The germline gives CDR1 SGHVS, CDR2 FQNEAQ. The CDR3 runs 16 residues. The CDR3 coding sequence is TGTGCCAGCACTTTCGGTGGGCGGGGGAACACCGGGGAGCTGTTTTTT. Residues: CASTFGGRGNTGELFF.

This clone was detected only a few times. The chain links TRBV7-3 to TRBJ1-4; D is uncertain. The germline gives CDR1 SGHTA, CDR2 FQGTGA. Trimming took 4 bases from V and 3 from J, leaving 12 bases between them. There are 15 residues in the CDR3. The DNA for the CDR3 is TGTGCCAGCAGCTCTCCTGTGGCAGCTAATGAAAAACTGTTTTTT. Its protein product is CASSSPVAANEKLFF.

The V and J genes are TRBV6-1 and TRBJ2-3, with D maybe TRBD2 (5 bases). Germline loops: CDR1 MNHNS, CDR2 SASEGT. V was trimmed by 11 bases and J by 5 bases, leaving 14 bases between them. This CDR3 is 12 amino acids long. The CDR3 protein is CAASWAGDTQYF. The CDR3 coding sequence is TGTGCCGCCAGCTGGGCGGGAGATACGCAGTATTTT.

This clone appeared a few times. V gene TRBV30 combines with J gene TRBJ2-3; TRBD2 agrees at 10 bases. CDR3 size: 15 residues. CDR1 and CDR2 from the germline V gene are GTSNPN and SVGIG (reference sequence). Trimming at V came to 3 bases and at J to 2 bases, leaving 5 bases not matched to a gene. CDR3 amino acids: CAWRATSGITDTQYF. CDR3 nucleotide sequence: TGTGCCTGGAGGGCCACTAGCGGGATCACAGATACGCAGTATTTT.